This T cell receptor beta chain comes out of a study of cytomegalovirus exposure and HLA in healthy donors listed by TCRdb under 2017. Broadly, across the study: According to an earlier analysis of around 600 of the donors, some 180 million T cells yielded roughly 110 million unique TCR beta sequences and more than 250 Gb of sequence data. Approximately 310 gigabases of sequencing data and approximately 92 million unique TCR sequences made up an early release that covered roughly 670 HLA-typed donors. Of the roughly 400 genotyped donors, over 80% were placed in the genetic ancestry cluster associated with self-reported Caucasian donors. The aim of the study was to test whether cataloging public T cell receptors could identify signatures of past pathogen exposure. The study used immunosequencing to profile the T cell repertoires of more than 650 subjects and linked those repertoires to cytomegalovirus serostatus. In addition to the first cohort of hundreds of subjects, a separate validation cohort of approximately 110 different subjects was used. High-throughput TCR immunosequencing, statistical association of individual TCRs with disease status, and machine learning were combined to predict cytomegalovirus infection status. A later analysis re-analyzed previously published TCR beta repertoires from about 730 donors and added high-resolution HLA genotyping to study TCR occurrence patterns. Rather than drawing on any new phenotypic data, the later analysis identified candidate immune exposures from TCR beta sequences and the way those sequences occurred across donors. An earlier analysis of 587 of the donors applied high-throughput TCR beta sequencing to assess whether each TCR beta V gene segment acted as functional or pseudogenic. Alongside the repertoire data, information on donor age, sex, ethnicity and CMV serostatus was compiled. Genome-wide SNP genotypes for about three fifths of the 666 donors were used in a later genetic analysis, which treated that subset as a discovery cohort. All discovery cohort repertoires had been generated using a single sequencing platform. Class I and class II HLA loci were covered by the typing at four-digit resolution. Typing coverage differed by locus: A, B, C, DRB1 and DQB1 were typed in roughly 620-630 donors, DQA1 in about 510, DPA1 in approximately 610, and DPB1 in 472. About 5 DR-DQ haplotypes were handled as single units for association and clustering, since linkage in the cohort was strong. Across around 400 genotyped donors of the cohort, an average of approximately 220,000 unique TCR beta nucleotide sequences per donor were sequenced, and 15% to 20% of those sequences were non-productive.

In total, about 650 healthy bone marrow donors made up the cohort. Cohort members were all nominally healthy when sampled, although unrecorded immune exposures were likely present. The donor was CMV seronegative and belonged to the group of 352 seronegative cohort members. A peripheral blood sample was provided by each donor, and peripheral blood mononuclear cells were used for TCR beta sequencing. The Qiagen DNeasy Blood Extraction Kit was used to extract genomic DNA from the blood cell samples. The library was produced with the immunoSEQ multiplex PCR assay. A mixture of 60 forward primers for TCR Vbeta segments and 13 reverse primers for TCR Jbeta segments was used in the multiplex PCR. The CDR3 region of rearranged TCR beta genes was amplified from genomic DNA by a multiplex PCR assay. The amplified TCR beta libraries were sequenced on the Illumina HiSeq System as 87-base-pair reads. Per the authors' processing: A later analysis counted tens of millions of unique TCR beta chains across the 550 to 750 repertoires, and roughly 11 million of these chains were shared by at least two donors. To remove PCR and sequencing errors, raw reads were error-corrected and collapsed into unique sequences using a nearest-neighbor algorithm that merged closely related sequences. V, D and J gene segments were assigned by aligning CDR3 sequences to IMGT reference sequences. Each retained sequence needed at least a six-nucleotide match to both a V gene segment and a J gene segment. Rearrangements were called productive when the CDR3 lacked stop codons and stayed in frame with V and J; all others were non-productive. Following IMGT convention, CDR3 was defined as the stretch from the second conserved V-encoded cysteine up to the conserved J-encoded phenylalanine. In an earlier analysis of around 570 of the donors, sequences lacking an unambiguous match to a single V gene segment were excluded. In an earlier analysis of approximately 590 of the donors, a V segment was called functional when productive rearrangements were above 56.7%, and segregating when the standard deviation between donors exceeded 5%. A statistical classification framework was developed to diagnose cytomegalovirus status using the catalog of TCR beta chain sequences. A later analysis assigned V and J genes by comparing TCR nucleotide sequences with IMGT/GENE-DB human TR gene sequences. In a later analysis, CDR3 sequences and most-parsimonious VDJ recombination scenarios were assigned using the TCRdist pipeline. A later analysis defined each TCR beta chain by its CDR3 amino acid sequence plus V-gene family, and excluded reads lacking a unique V-gene family. As a way to deal with suspected cross-contamination and a sequencing artifact, a later analysis dropped 450 to 700 nucleotide sequences that were highly shared and had low generation probability. In a later analysis, a clonal expansion index for each public chain was calculated from normalized within-repertoire ranks of inferred template counts. Generation probabilities in a later analysis came from a VDJ recombination model fitted to out-of-frame rearrangements, and those results were checked against IGoR. A later analysis scored TCR-TCR, TCR-HLA and TCR-CMV co-occurrence with hypergeometric tests, applying a repertoire-size bias correction to TCR pairs. To estimate false discovery rates, a later analysis permuted the HLA or CMV assignments 20 times. In a later analysis, co-occurring TCRs were grouped using DBSCAN, and TCRdist sequence similarity was added for clustering within HLA-allele-positive subsets. Repertoires with fewer than 30,000 or more than 120,000 public chains were left out of co-occurrence clustering, as were four to six repertoires with anomalous nucleotide sharing. The clones in this table, taken by TCRdb from immuneACCESS, are in-frame only. Not every clone is retained; where verified, under half of the shortfall comes from an unresolved V gene, and the cause of the rest is unknown. V, J and clone size reflect that table, while D and trimming were determined from the DNA. The sample table records about 220,000 clones; more than 60% of these occur just once. Roughly 2% of the sample is held by the ten biggest clonotypes.

The CDR3, from cysteine to phenylalanine, totals 14 residues. The read is trimmed to its CDR3 DNA, 42 bases read in frame from base 1. The germline V gene (reference sequence) gives CDR1 as MNHEY and CDR2 as SMNVEV. On this clone: Its specific antigen is unknown. The junction departs from the called germline gene at one end, perhaps through a read error.

What the authors observed across the whole study: Cytomegalovirus status was reported to be diagnosed by the classifier with high specificity and sensitivity in both the original and validation cohorts. Linkage disequilibrium might explain the correlated functional status among segregating V segments, but an unknown experimental factor could not be ruled out. At a false discovery rate of 0.05, a later analysis linked 15,000 to 20,000 TCR beta sequences to specific HLA alleles. Several of the top co-occurrence clusters appeared to be linked to parvovirus B19, influenza, CMV and Epstein-Barr virus, according to a later analysis. A few of the identified cytomegalovirus-associated TCR beta chains were confirmed in vitro to be specific for cytomegalovirus antigens. Because HLA typing was unavailable for some donors at each locus, only the typed subset was used in association tests. The presence/absence analyses assumed that sequencing depth was roughly uniform across donors, and that assumption may not be true. A cluster of highly shared sequence variants was judged likely to be a technical artifact of the sequencing pipeline. A later genetic analysis reported fewer N-insertions in productive TCRs among donors in an Asian-associated ancestry cluster than the approximately 700-donor mean. According to the authors, the approach could potentially be generalized to other disease states and immunological phenotypes. Some IMGT-functional V segments, including TRBV6-2 and TRBV6-3, could not be told apart with the 87-base-pair reads, so those segments were excluded. Strong co-occurrence of HLA alleles, especially DR and DQ, made assigning TCR associations to individual alleles difficult. An earlier analysis of approximately 530 of the donors showed that most TCR beta V segments appeared in productive rearrangements either about 87% or about 30% of the time, which broadly matched IMGT annotations. Immune exposure information for the cohort was limited to CMV serostatus. An association between a missense DCLRE1C variant and V-gene and J-gene trimming of TCR beta chains was found in a later genetic analysis and replicated in an independent cohort. In a later analysis, HLA-associated TCR beta chains showed more clonal expansion and lower generation probabilities than non-associated chains that were equally common. Because counts were too low, about 18 rarely observed V segments, including chromosome 9 orphons, were excluded from the earlier analysis of 500 to 700 of the donors. A total of roughly 160 TCR beta chains were listed by the study as associated with cytomegalovirus. This cohort had only TCR beta chains sequenced, and the lack of alpha or paired-chain data limited which features could be detected. Across donors, most TCR sequences were observed very rarely, whereas some public TCRs were present in many individuals. Most CMV-associated TCR beta chains appeared to be HLA-restricted in a later analysis, and the HLA associations seemed to be driven largely by CMV exposure. A further reported finding was that TCR beta sequences accurately predicted the HLA-A and HLA-B alleles for most subjects in the first cohort. In a later analysis, the rate of TCR association differed among HLA loci, with DRB1 alleles having the most associated TCRs and HLA-C alleles having the fewest.

Specimen: PBMCs. The sequence derives from a woman aged 30 to 39 in good health and CMV-seronegative. This chain joins TRBV27 to TRBJ2-7; 9 central bases correspond to TRBD2. The CDR3 in this case is CASSPGTSSFEQYF. The bases are TGTGCCAGCAGCCCCGGGACTAGCTCCTTCGAGCAGTACTTC.